The next 15 T cell receptor beta chains were all read from a single sample in a study of T cell responses to AZD1222 COVID-19 vaccine. Generated by immunoSEQ multiplex PCR, the TCRdb table keeps only in-frame clones and is missing some. Of some 150,000 clones listed, roughly 88% are singletons. The sequencing here drew on peripheral blood, taken on day 0 of AZD1222 vaccination. These receptors originate from an adult in good health.

The chain has TRBV14 and TRBJ2-7, with D maybe TRBD1 (6 bases). V lost 4 bases and J lost 3, with 7 bases in between. The germline V gene has CDR1 SGHDN and CDR2 FVKESK. The CDR3 consists of 12 residues. The CDR3 sequence: CASSLQGYEQYF. The CDR3 region has the DNA TGTGCCAGCAGCCTACAGGGCTACGAGCAGTACTTC.

This chain joins TRBV27 and TRBJ1-2; D uncertain. The ends were cut back, 5 bases at V and 1 base at J, with 14 bases in the middle. The CDR3 is 15 residues long. Germline V gene lookup returns CDR1 MNHEY and CDR2 SMNVEV (reference sequence). CDR3 coding DNA: TGTGCCAGCAGTCCATCACGGGTCGGTAACTATGGCTACACCTTC. This sequence encodes CASSPSRVGNYGYTF.

V and J are TRBV4-3 and TRBJ1-3, with D unclear. Germline CDR1 and CDR2: LGHNA and YSLEER. CDR3 length equals 19 residues. V lost 0 bases to trimming and J lost 0 bases, with 18 bases between them. CDR3 loop: CASSQDIGIDGLSGNTIYF. CDR3 coding DNA: TGCGCCAGCAGCCAAGATATAGGGATCGACGGACTCTCTGGAAACACCATATATTTT.

V and J are TRBV9 and TRBJ2-7; tentative D call: TRBD2 (5 bases). Germline V CDR1 and CDR2: SGDLS, YYNGEE. The CDR3 runs 12 residues. This CDR3 reads CAETRLCHEQYF. The CDR3 region has the DNA TGTGCAGAAACGAGACTATGCCACGAGCAGTACTTC.

The chain links TRBV15 to TRBJ2-7; the D gene is possibly TRBD1 (5 bases). The V end lost 0 bases, the J end lost 5 bases, and 11 bases lay between the germline ends. This CDR3 has 14 amino acids. The germline V gene has CDR1 LNHNV and CDR2 YYDKDF (reference sequence). The CDR3 nucleotides read TGTGCCACCAGCAGAGATCCGGGCAGGGACGAGCAGTACTTC. Translated, it gives CATSRDPGRDEQYF.

This chain joins TRBV7-8 and TRBJ2-7, with 7 bases aligning to TRBD2. Germline lookup yields CDR1 SGHVS and CDR2 FQNEAQ. This CDR3 region has 14 residues. V lost 0 bases, J lost 5 bases, and 4 bases stayed unmatched. CDR3 amino acids: CASSLARTSDEQYF. DNA for the CDR3: TGTGCCAGCAGCTTAGCTCGAACTAGCGACGAGCAGTACTTC.

The V and J genes are TRBV7-9 and TRBJ1-3, with a possible D match to TRBD1 (5 bases). V dropped 2 bases and J dropped 2 bases, with 13 bases sitting between them. The CDR3 covers 16 residues. Looked up from germline, CDR1 is SEHNR and CDR2 is FQNEAQ (reference sequence). CDR3 sequence: CASSLTVPDTGNTIYF. CDR3 in DNA: TGTGCCAGCAGCTTAACTGTGCCGGACACTGGAAACACCATATATTTT. Full variable domain (missing parts from reference TRBV7-9 and TRBJ1-3): DTGVSQNPRHKITKRGQNVTFRCDPISEHNRLYWYRQTLGQGPEFLTYFQNEAQLEKSRLLSDRFSAERPKGSFSTLEIQRTEQGDSAMYLCASSLTVPDTGNTIYFGEGSWLTVV.

The chain joins TRBV18 to TRBJ1-4; the D is unclear. Germline-derived CDR1 and CDR2 are KGHSH and LQKENI. Trimming removed 5 bases from V and 3 bases from J, with 16 bases in between. This CDR3 contains 16 residues. CDR3 nucleotides: TGTGCCAGCTCAACTCCCCCGGAAGCAGCTAATGAAAAACTGTTTTTT. Residues: CASSTPPEAANEKLFF.

The chain employs TRBV6-5 and TRBJ2-7, with TRBD1 matching over 7 bases. V shed 4 bases, J shed 1 base, and the junction held 4 bases outside the gene matches. Germline loops: CDR1 MNHEY, CDR2 SVGAGI. CDR3 length equals 14 residues. The CDR3 coding sequence is TGTGCCAGCAGTTTAACAGGGGAGTCCTACGAGCAGTACTTC. As protein: CASSLTGESYEQYF.

This chain joins TRBV5-3 and TRBJ1-4, with D unresolved. TRBV5-3 is an ORF; its function is uncertain. The CDR3 has 12 residues. V lost 6 bases, J lost 8 bases, and 11 bases lay in between. This CDR3 reads CARKGQYEKLFF. The CDR3 DNA follows: TGTGCCAGAAAGGGTCAATACGAAAAACTGTTTTTT.

The chain carries TRBV28 and TRBJ2-3; D possibly matches TRBD1 or TRBD2 (6 bases each). V lost 7 bases to trimming and J lost 8 bases, with 25 bases between them. In germline, CDR1 is MDHEN, CDR2 SYDVKM. The CDR3 contains 16 residues. The CDR3 spells CASTSPGAMEMGTQYF. CDR3 DNA: TGTGCCAGCACCTCCCCGGGGGCCATGGAGATGGGTACGCAGTATTTT.

The chain recombines TRBV11-3 with TRBJ2-3, with D maybe TRBD2 (5 bases). The germline CDR1 and CDR2 sequences are SGHNT and YENEEA. Trimming shortened V by 7 bases and J by 2 bases, and 10 bases separated the two germline ends. CDR3 length equals 13 residues. The CDR3 is CASTDGNTDTQYF. The DNA of the CDR3 is TGTGCCAGCACCGACGGGAACACAGATACGCAGTATTTT.

The rearrangement uses TRBV6-5 and TRBJ1-2; no clear D. The V end was cut by 2 bases, the J end by 0 bases, with 10 bases between. CDR1 and CDR2 from the germline V gene are MNHEY and SVGAGI. This CDR3 is 15 amino acids long. CDR3 in DNA: TGTGCCAGCAGTTACCGACTCACCCCTAACTATGGCTACACCTTC. Protein: CASSYRLTPNYGYTF.

A single count supports this clone. The CDR3 sequence is CASSLRRAGGPGDTQYF. CDR3 nucleotides: TGTGCCAGCAGCTTAAGGAGGGCGGGGGGGCCGGGGGATACGCAGTATTTT. The chain joins TRBV11-2 to TRBJ2-3; 9 bases line up with TRBD2. V gave up 2 bases and J gave up 6 bases; unmatched junction bases: 12. The CDR3 is 17 amino acids. Germline V lookup: CDR1 SGHAT, CDR2 FQNNGV.

A single count supports this clone. The chain has TRBV28 and TRBJ1-2, with 8 bases aligning to TRBD1. V shed 4 bases, J shed 8 bases, and the junction held 12 bases outside the gene matches. CDR3 size: 15 residues. Germline V CDR1 and CDR2: MDHEN, SYDVKM. For the CDR3, the DNA is TGTGCCAGCAGTTCCGGACAGGGCAAAATATACGGCTACACCTTC. This translates into CASSSGQGKIYGYTF.